These 24 T cell receptor beta chains came from one sample sequenced in a study of blood T cell repertoires in COVID-19. Sequencing used immunoSEQ multiplex PCR; TCRdb keeps in-frame clones, though not all of them. Counted here are about 480,000 clones, about 88% occurring once; the ten biggest clones make up over 0.7%. Material for sequencing was peripheral blood. The receptor set was obtained from a young man with COVID-19, enrolled during active disease.

This clone was observed a single time. CDR3 sequence reads: CASGLAGGLEQYF. The CDR3 bases are TGTGCCAGCGGGCTAGCGGGGGGGCTCGAGCAGTACTTC. The chain couples TRBV6-5 to TRBJ2-7, with 12 bases that match TRBD2. The ends lost 8 bases at V and 6 bases at J; junction bases unmatched: 5. CDR3 length: 13 amino acids. Germline V gene data show CDR1 as MNHEY and CDR2 as SVGAGI.

The chain recombines TRBV2 with TRBJ2-1; 8 bases line up with TRBD2. Germline V gene data show CDR1 as SNHLY and CDR2 as FYNNEI. V shed 6 bases, J shed 2 bases, and the junction held 6 bases outside the gene matches. The CDR3 is 15 amino acids. Here the CDR3 reads CASRGPGLAYNEQFF. In DNA form, the CDR3 reads TGTGCCAGCAGAGGACCGGGACTAGCCTACAATGAGCAGTTCTTC.

This clone has just a few counts. The chain couples TRBV12-5 to TRBJ2-1; D is unresolved. CDR1 and CDR2 from the germline V gene are LGHNT and FRNRAP. Trimming cost V 2 bases and J 3 bases, with 8 bases left between them. The CDR3 totals 14 residues. In DNA, the CDR3 is TGTGCTAGTGGTTTGCTGCGCGGCTACAATGAGCAGTTCTTC. Amino acid sequence: CASGLLRGYNEQFF.

This chain joins TRBV3-1 (or the pseudogene TRBV3-2) and TRBJ2-3, with 15 bases identical to TRBD2. The CDR3 covers 16 residues. J lost 9 bases, V lost 4 bases, and 8 bases had no gene match. Germline lookup yields CDR1 LGHDT and CDR2 YNNKEL (reference sequence). The CDR3 DNA is TGTGCCAGCAGCCCGGGACTAGCGGGAGGCCGGCCGACGCAGTATTTT. This sequence encodes CASSPGLAGGRPTQYF.

The chain employs TRBV19 and TRBJ1-1; weak D call: TRBD1 (5 bases). Trimming cost V 8 bases and J 5 bases, with 24 bases left between them. The V gene's germline CDR1 is LNHDA and CDR2 SQIVND (reference sequence). There are 16 residues in the CDR3. CDR3 sequence reads: CASEWAGRATGTEAFF. The CDR3 region has the DNA TGTGCCAGTGAGTGGGCAGGGAGGGCTACGGGGACTGAAGCTTTCTTT.

The chain links TRBV30 to TRBJ2-5, with D possibly matching TRBD2 (6 bases). Germline V gene lookup returns CDR1 GTSNPN and CDR2 SVGIG (reference sequence). The CDR3 has 11 amino acids. Between the trimmed V and J ends, which lost 8 bases and 3 bases, there was a span of 10 bases. The CDR3: CAGQREETQYF. The CDR3 DNA reads TGTGCCGGCCAGCGGGAAGAGACCCAGTACTTC.

V is TRBV7-7 and J is TRBJ2-1, with 8 bases lining up with TRBD1. V lost 4 bases and J lost 6; bases outside the gene matches: 2. The CDR3 sequence is 13 residues long. The germline CDR1 and CDR2 sequences are SSHAT and FNYEAQ (reference sequence). The CDR3 loop is CASSSGTGNEQFF. CDR3 in DNA: TGTGCCAGCAGCTCCGGGACAGGCAATGAGCAGTTCTTC.

Comments on this clone: The sample contains more than one DNA sequence encoding this CDR3. The V call is TRBV12-3 or TRBV12-4, the J call TRBJ2-7; 7 nucleotides line up with TRBD1. Trimming took 3 bases from V and 2 from J; bases not matched to a gene: 1. The CDR3 extends over 13 amino acids. This CDR3 is CASSLGQTYEQYF. As DNA, the CDR3 is TGTGCCAGCAGTTTGGGACAGACCTACGAGCAGTACTTC.

The chain combines TRBV29-1 with TRBJ1-1; 7 nucleotides match TRBD1. CDR3 length: 13 residues. Germline trimming cut 7 bases from V and 5 bases from J; bases unmatched to any gene: 10. Germline V gene data show CDR1 as SQVTM and CDR2 as ANQGSEA. The chain's CDR3 is CSGSTGRGTEAFF. The CDR3 coding sequence is TGCAGCGGATCGACAGGGAGAGGGACTGAAGCTTTCTTT. Full variable domain (outside the CDR3, taken from reference TRBV29-1 and TRBJ1-1): SAVISQKPSRDICQRGTSLTIQCQVDSQVTMMFWYRQQPGQSLTLIATANQGSEATYESGFVIDKFPISRPNLTFSTLTVSNMSPEDSSIYLCSGSTGRGTEAFFGQGTRLTVV.

The chain joins TRBV7-8 to TRBJ2-1; TRBD2 aligns across 8 bases. The junction had 5 bases not matched to a gene; V was cut back by 2 bases and J by 2 bases. The V gene's germline CDR1 is SGHVS and CDR2 FQNEAQ. CDR3 length: 16 amino acids. Here the CDR3 DNA reads TGTGCCAGCAGCTTACGGACTAGCAACACCTACAATGAGCAGTTCTTC. Translation: CASSLRTSNTYNEQFF.

A word on this clone: One junction end does not reproduce the germline sequence, and a read error may be involved. The chain uses TRBV4-1 and TRBJ1-5; 7 nucleotides align to TRBD1. This CDR3 is built from 15 residues. Germline lookup yields CDR1 MGHRA and CDR2 YSYEKL. The CDR3 protein is CASSQAGGSNQPQHF. The CDR3 DNA reads as TGCGCCAGCAGTCAAGCAGGGGGTAGCAATCAGCCCCAGCATTTT.

The chain carries TRBV7-2 and TRBJ2-7; 11 nucleotides match TRBD1. The junction had 6 bases not matched to a gene; V was cut back by 5 bases and J by 6 bases. Germline V gene sequence: CDR1 SGHTA, CDR2 FQGNSA. This CDR3 region has 14 residues. CDR3 sequence (DNA): TGTGCCAGCAGCCCCTGGACAGGGGGCGGCGAGCAGTACTTC. It translates to CASSPWTGGGEQYF. Together with reference TRBV7-2 and TRBJ2-7, the CDR3 gives the full variable domain: GAGVSQSPSNKVTEKGKDVELRCDPISGHTALYWYRQSLGQGLEFLIYFQGNSAPDKSGLPSDRFSAERTGGSVSTLTIQRTQQEDSAVYLCASSPWTGGGEQYFGPGTRLTVT.

The chain recombines TRBV6-5 with TRBJ2-3; D unresolved. V lost 8 bases and J lost 1, with 7 bases in between. The CDR3 contains 12 residues. Germline values: CDR1 MNHEY, CDR2 SVGAGI. This CDR3 is CASRSGTDTQYF. The CDR3 DNA reads as TGTGCCAGCCGATCGGGCACAGATACGCAGTATTTT.

The chain carries TRBV9 and TRBJ2-3, with TRBD2 matching over 9 bases. CDR3 length: 17 residues. The junction had 6 bases not matched to a gene; V was cut back by 0 bases and J by 1 base. CDR1 is SGDLS, CDR2 YYNGEE, per germline. The CDR3 loop reads CASSVEVAGAGTDTQYF. The CDR3, as DNA: TGTGCCAGCAGCGTAGAGGTAGCGGGGGCGGGCACAGATACGCAGTATTTT.

The chain couples TRBV7-9 to TRBJ2-7; 7 nucleotides line up with TRBD2. Germline V gene data show CDR1 as SEHNR and CDR2 as FQNEAQ (reference sequence). There are 13 residues in the CDR3. Trimming at V came to 4 bases and at J to 7 bases, leaving 7 bases not matched to a gene. The CDR3 is CASSSPGAGEQYF. Here the CDR3 DNA reads TGTGCCAGCAGCTCCCCGGGAGCGGGGGAGCAGTACTTC. Looking up the rest from reference TRBV7-9 and TRBJ2-7 gives the full variable domain: DTGVSQNPRHKITKRGQNVTFRCDPISEHNRLYWYRQTLGQGPEFLTYFQNEAQLEKSRLLSDRFSAERPKGSFSTLEIQRTEQGDSAMYLCASSSPGAGEQYFGPGTRLTVT.

This chain uses TRBV5-1 with TRBJ2-1; TRBD1 matches at 8 bases. CDR1 is SGHRS and CDR2 is YFSETQ in the germline V gene. The CDR3 spans 14 residues. Germline trimming cut 3 bases from V and 10 bases from J; bases unmatched to any gene: 9. This CDR3 reads CASSSTGTGHEQFF. CDR3 nucleotide sequence: TGCGCCAGCAGCTCAACCGGGACAGGTCACGAGCAGTTCTTC.

The chain recombines TRBV29-1 with TRBJ2-3; TRBD2 matches at 10 bases. Germline V CDR1 and CDR2: SQVTM, ANQGSEA. The CDR3 sequence is 14 residues long. The V and J ends lost 4 bases and 1 base, in that order; junction bases with no gene match: 2. CDR3 in DNA: TGCAGCGTTGTCCTAGCGGGAGGCACAGATACGCAGTATTTT. Encoded protein: CSVVLAGGTDTQYF.

The rearrangement links TRBV5-1 to TRBJ2-7; a possible D gene is TRBD1 (5 bases). Trimming shortened V by 5 bases and J by 0 bases, and 15 bases separated the two germline ends. There are 15 residues in the CDR3. The germline V gene has CDR1 SGHRS and CDR2 YFSETQ. CDR3 sequence: CASRGSKQGSYEQYF. CDR3 DNA sequence: TGCGCCAGCAGAGGATCCAAGCAGGGCTCCTACGAGCAGTACTTC.

The J gene is TRBJ2-3, the V gene TRBV30; 8 bases align to TRBD1. Trimming removed 4 bases from V and 6 bases from J; junction bases left unmatched: 3. CDR1 and CDR2 from the germline V gene are GTSNPN and SVGIG (reference sequence). This CDR3 region has 12 residues. The CDR3 DNA follows: TGTGCCTGGACCAGGGGGCCCGATACGCAGTATTTT. It is translated as CAWTRGPDTQYF. Full variable domain (outside the CDR3, taken from reference TRBV30 and TRBJ2-3): SQTIHQWPATLVQPVGSPLSLECTVEGTSNPNLYWYRQAAGRGLQLLFYSVGIGQISSEVPQNLSASRPQDRQFILSSKKLLLSDSGFYLCAWTRGPDTQYFGPGTRLTVL.

V is TRBV6-5 and J is TRBJ1-1, with D possibly TRBD1 on 6 matching bases. Germline-derived CDR1 and CDR2 are MNHEY and SVGAGI. The V and J ends lost 6 bases and 3 bases respectively, with 11 bases between them. This CDR3 is 13 amino acids long. The CDR3 DNA reads TGTGCCAGCAGATCACAGGGTGACACTGAAGCTTTCTTT. Its protein is CASRSQGDTEAFF.

The rearrangement uses TRBV19 and TRBJ2-7, with D uncertain. Trimming took 3 bases from V and 4 from J, leaving 10 bases between them. This CDR3 is built from 13 residues. Germline CDR1 is LNHDA and CDR2 is SQIVND (reference sequence). DNA for the CDR3: TGTGCCAGTAGTATTAGCCTCGCGTACGAGCAGTACTTC. Its translation is CASSISLAYEQYF.

The chain carries TRBV5-1 and TRBJ2-3, with 7 positions matching TRBD1. The length of the CDR3 is 13 residues. V lost 4 bases, J lost 6 bases, and 5 bases stayed unmatched. From germline, CDR1 is SGHRS and CDR2 YFSETQ. For the CDR3, the DNA is TGCGCCAGCAGCACGGGACAGAAGGATACGCAGTATTTT. Amino acid sequence: CASSTGQKDTQYF. Full variable domain (rest looked up from reference TRBV5-1 and TRBJ2-3): KAGVTQTPRYLIKTRGQQVTLSCSPISGHRSVSWYQQTPGQGLQFLFEYFSETQRNKGNFPGRFSGRQFSNSRSEMNVSTLELGDSALYLCASSTGQKDTQYFGPGTRLTVL.

The chain links TRBV24-1 to TRBJ2-2; a weak D match, TRBD2 (6 bases). V was pared by 4 bases and J by 3 bases, with 11 bases between. Germline CDR1 KGHDR, CDR2 SFDVKD. The CDR3 is 15 residues long. CDR3 residues: CATSEGTRHTGELFF. As DNA, the CDR3 is TGTGCCACCAGTGAAGGGACTCGACACACCGGGGAGCTGTTTTTT.

The chain has TRBV4-2 and TRBJ2-1; D uncertain. The CDR3 has 16 amino acids. The germline V and J ends were trimmed by 0 bases and 2 bases, with 11 bases remaining between them. The V gene's germline CDR1 is LGHNA and CDR2 YNFKEQ. CDR3 nucleotides: TGTGCCAGCAGCCAAGAGGATGGAGTAGCCTACAATGAGCAGTTCTTC. It specifies CASSQEDGVAYNEQFF.